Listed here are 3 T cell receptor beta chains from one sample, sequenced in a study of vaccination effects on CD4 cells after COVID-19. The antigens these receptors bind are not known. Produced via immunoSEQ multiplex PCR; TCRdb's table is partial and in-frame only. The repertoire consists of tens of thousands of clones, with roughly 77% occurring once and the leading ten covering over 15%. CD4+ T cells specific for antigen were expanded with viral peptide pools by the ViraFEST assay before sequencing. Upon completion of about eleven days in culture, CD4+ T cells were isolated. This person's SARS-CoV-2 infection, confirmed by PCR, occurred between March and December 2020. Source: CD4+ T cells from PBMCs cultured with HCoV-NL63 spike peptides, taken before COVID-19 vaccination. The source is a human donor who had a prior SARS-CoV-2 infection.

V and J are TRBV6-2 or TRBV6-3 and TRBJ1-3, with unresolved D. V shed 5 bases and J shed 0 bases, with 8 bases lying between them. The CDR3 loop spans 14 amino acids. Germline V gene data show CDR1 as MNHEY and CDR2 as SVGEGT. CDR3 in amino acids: CASSRRDSGNTIYF. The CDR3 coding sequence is TGTGCCAGCAGTCGACGGGACTCTGGAAACACCATATATTTT.

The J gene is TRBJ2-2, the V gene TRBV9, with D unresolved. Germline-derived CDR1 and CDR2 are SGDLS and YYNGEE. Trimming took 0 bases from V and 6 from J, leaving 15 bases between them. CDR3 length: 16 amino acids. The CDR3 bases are TGTGCCAGCAGCGTAGCTACGTCGAGCCTCCCCGGGGAGCTGTTTTTT. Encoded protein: CASSVATSSLPGELFF.

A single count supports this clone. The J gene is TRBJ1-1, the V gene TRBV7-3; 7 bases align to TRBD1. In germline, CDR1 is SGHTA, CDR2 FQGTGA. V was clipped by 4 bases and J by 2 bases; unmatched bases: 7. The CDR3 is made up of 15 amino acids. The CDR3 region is CASSSTGTANTEAFF. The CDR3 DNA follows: TGTGCCAGCAGCTCTACCGGGACAGCTAACACTGAAGCTTTCTTT. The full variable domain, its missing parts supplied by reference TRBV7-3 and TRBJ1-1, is GAGVSQTPSNKVTEKGKYVELRCDPISGHTALYWYRQSLGQGPEFLIYFQGTGAADDSGLPNDRFFAVRPEGSVSTLKIQRTERGDSAVYLCASSSTGTANTEAFFGQGTRLTVV.